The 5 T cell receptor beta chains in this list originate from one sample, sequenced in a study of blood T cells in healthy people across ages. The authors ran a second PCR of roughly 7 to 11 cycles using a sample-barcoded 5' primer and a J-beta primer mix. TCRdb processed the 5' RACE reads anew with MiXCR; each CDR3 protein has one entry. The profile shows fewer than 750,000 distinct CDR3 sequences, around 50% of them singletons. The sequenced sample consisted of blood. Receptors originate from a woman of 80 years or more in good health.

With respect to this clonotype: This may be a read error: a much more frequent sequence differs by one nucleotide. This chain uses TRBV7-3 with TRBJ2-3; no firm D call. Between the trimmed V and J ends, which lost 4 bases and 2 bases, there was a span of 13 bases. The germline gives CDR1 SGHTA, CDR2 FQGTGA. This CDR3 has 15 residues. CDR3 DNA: TGTGCCAGCAGCTCGTCCACATGGACCACAGATACGCAGTATTTT. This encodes CASSSSTWTTDTQYF. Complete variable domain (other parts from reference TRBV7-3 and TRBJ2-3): GAGVSQTPSNKVTEKGKYVELRCDPISGHTALYWYRQSLGQGPEFLIYFQGTGAADDSGLPNDRFFAVRPEGSVSTLKIQRTERGDSAVYLCASSSSTWTTDTQYFGPGTRLTVL.

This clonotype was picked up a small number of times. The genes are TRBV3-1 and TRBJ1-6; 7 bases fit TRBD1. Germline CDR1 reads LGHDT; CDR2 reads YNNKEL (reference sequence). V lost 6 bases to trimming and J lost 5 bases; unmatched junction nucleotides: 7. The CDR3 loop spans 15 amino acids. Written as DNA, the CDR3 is TGTGCCAGCAGGATGACAGGGACGGATAATTCACCCCTCCACTTT. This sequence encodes CASRMTGTDNSPLHF.

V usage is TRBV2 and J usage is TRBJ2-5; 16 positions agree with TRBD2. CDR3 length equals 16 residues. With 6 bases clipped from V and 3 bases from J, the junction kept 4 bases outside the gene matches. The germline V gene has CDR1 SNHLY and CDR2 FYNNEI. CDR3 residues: CASSDGTSGGEETQYF. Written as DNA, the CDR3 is TGTGCCAGCAGCGACGGGACTAGCGGGGGGGAAGAGACCCAGTACTTC.

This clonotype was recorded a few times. CDR3 sequence: CASSLMGSGSHEQFF. DNA of the CDR3: TGTGCCAGCAGCTTAATGGGTAGCGGGAGTCATGAGCAGTTCTTC. The chain couples TRBV7-9 to TRBJ2-1, with 9 nucleotides matching TRBD2. Germline CDR1 reads SEHNR; CDR2 reads FQNEAQ (reference sequence). The CDR3 is made up of 15 amino acids. The junction had 7 bases not matched to a gene; V was cut back by 2 bases and J by 8 bases.

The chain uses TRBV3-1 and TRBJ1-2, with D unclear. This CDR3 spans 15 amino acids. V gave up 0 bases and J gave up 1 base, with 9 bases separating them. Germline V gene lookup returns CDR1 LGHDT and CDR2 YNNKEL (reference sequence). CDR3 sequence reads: CASSQDEWDNYGYTF. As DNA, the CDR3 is TGTGCCAGCAGCCAAGATGAATGGGATAACTATGGCTACACCTTC. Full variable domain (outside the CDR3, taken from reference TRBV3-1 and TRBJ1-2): DTAVSQTPKYLVTQMGNDKSIKCEQNLGHDTMYWYKQDSKKFLKIMFSYNNKELIINETVPNRFSPKSPDKAHLNLHINSLELGDSAVYFCASSQDEWDNYGYTFGSGTRLTVV.